Detailed here is one TCR beta chain. The antigen this receptor binds is unknown. Per-base quality was not reported, and no clone a single base away is much larger than it. Including the terminal cysteine and phenylalanine, the CDR3 comprises 15 residues. The DNA shown is the 45-base CDR3, in frame from base 1. V is reduced by 7 bases and J by 1 base, leaving a spacing of 15 bases between them. Looking up the germline V gene (reference sequence) yields CDR1 SGHNT and CDR2 YYREEE. The data originate from a study of patients and donors after allogeneic stem cell transplantation (dated by TCRdb to the early 2020s). Library creation used RT-PCR. The run used a NextSeq 550. Through fastp at Q25 and MiXCR, TCRdb rebuilt clones from the public reads, retaining in-frame beta chains. Rows merge per CDR3 protein into single entries with the most common DNA and genes. This sample has fewer than 250,000 distinct CDR3 sequences in its table, and about 14% of those were observed once. The ten largest account for around a tenth of the sample.

The chain couples TRBV5-4 to TRBJ2-1, with the D gene tentatively TRBD1 or TRBD2, based on 6 matching bases in each. The sequence came from a human donor who was either an allogeneic HSCT recipient or a stem cell or donor lymphocyte infusion donor (not recorded which). It is not recorded whose cells these are; they may come from a transplant donor. Sequencing was carried out using blood, either unsorted or a sorted T cell fraction (not recorded which). The nucleotide sequence is TGTGCCAGCTTAATGGGGGGCTCTTCCTACAATGAGCAGTTCTTC. This sequence encodes CASLMGGSSYNEQFF.